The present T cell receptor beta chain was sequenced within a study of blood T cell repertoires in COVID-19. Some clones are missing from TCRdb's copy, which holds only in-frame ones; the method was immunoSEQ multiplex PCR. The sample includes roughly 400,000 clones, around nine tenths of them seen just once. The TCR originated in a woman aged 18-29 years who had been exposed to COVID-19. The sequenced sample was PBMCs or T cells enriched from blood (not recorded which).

The CDR3 DNA is TGTGCCAGCTCACTTGGACTAGCGGGGGACAATGAGCAGTTCTTC. The encoded protein is CASSLGLAGDNEQFF. J is TRBJ2-1 and V is TRBV18; 13 bases are shared with TRBD2. Germline lookup yields CDR1 KGHSH and CDR2 LQKENI. The CDR3 has 15 amino acids. V lost 4 bases, J lost 5 bases, and 2 bases stayed unmatched.